Here is one T cell receptor (beta chain) with its context. The data were obtained in a study of blood T cell repertoires in COVID-19. Overall study: The United States, Italy and Spain provided the acute and convalescent COVID-19 samples. PBMCs, B-cell-depleted T cells, or T cells provided the cDNA or gDNA that made up the material.

Authors' data handling: The assay estimated nucleated cells by amplifying reference gene primers. Some clones are missing from TCRdb's copy, which holds only in-frame ones; the method was immunoSEQ multiplex PCR. That table gives V, J and clone size, and the DNA gave D and trimming. In the table there are 100,000 to 130,000 clones, roughly 70% of which are singletons. The germline CDR1 and CDR2 sequences are SGHDN and FVKESK. The CDR3 is made up of 12 amino acids. Trimming stripped 3 bases from V and 8 bases from J, with 10 bases between. This clonotype was obtained from a middle-aged woman with acute or convalescent COVID-19. V gene TRBV14 combines with J gene TRBJ1-2; unclear D gene. The source material was peripheral blood. The CDR3 loop reads CASSQAGHGYTF. CDR3 nucleotide sequence: TGTGCCAGCAGCCAGGCAGGTCACGGCTACACCTTC.